The clone carrying this T cell receptor (beta chain) was found once. A second 7 to 11 cycle PCR used barcoded and J-beta primers. TCRdb recomputed calls from the 5' RACE reads with MiXCR, one row per CDR3 protein. This sample has hundreds of thousands of distinct CDR3 sequences; around 48% occur once, and the top ten carry under 35%. This specimen comes from a study of blood T cells in healthy people across ages. CDR1 is SGHKS, CDR2 YYEKEE, per germline (reference sequence). The CDR3 has 14 residues. Trimming left V 6 bases short and J 11 bases short, with 23 bases between. The receptor comes from a woman aged 55-69 years in good health. The J gene is TRBJ2-5, the V gene TRBV5-5; D is undetermined. The sequenced sample was blood. Written as DNA, the CDR3 is TGTGCCAGCAAACCCGAGATAGCCAACAATGAGCAGTACTTC. Translation: CASKPEIANNEQYF.